The 25 T cell receptor beta chains below all came from one sample that was sequenced in a study of Ad26.COV2.S vaccination and SARS-CoV-2 variants. Regarding treatment: around 19 received Ad26.COV2.S at low or high dose, single or two shots; roughly 5 received placebo; per-sample allocation not given. Collection of samples fell on day 63 after the first vaccine or placebo injection. Clones were sequenced by immunoSEQ multiplex PCR, and TCRdb holds only the in-frame ones, with some missing. The sample holds roughly 350,000 clones, around 89% seen once. The sequencing here drew on peripheral blood, taken in a trial of Ad26.COV2.S vaccine versus placebo. Receptors originate from a person aged 18-60 years who received the Ad26.COV2.S COVID-19 vaccine or a placebo.

CDR3 DNA: TGTGCCAGCAGCCTCGGGGGCTTAACAGATACGCAGTATTTT. Protein product: CASSLGGLTDTQYF. This chain links TRBV5-5 with TRBJ2-3; D could derive from TRBD1 or TRBD2 (6 bases each). The germline gives CDR1 SGHKS, CDR2 YYEKEE (reference sequence). V lost 4 bases and J lost 3, with 12 bases in between. CDR3 size: 14 residues.

DNA of the CDR3: TGTGCCAGCAGCTTAAACGCAGGGGACTCACCCCTCCACTTT. Protein product: CASSLNAGDSPLHF. The rearrangement joins TRBV7-2 to TRBJ1-6; D might be TRBD1 (6 bases). CDR1 is SGHTA and CDR2 is FQGNSA in the germline V gene. V gave up 2 bases and J gave up 10 bases, with 12 bases separating them. CDR3 length: 14 residues.

The rearrangement joins TRBV28 to TRBJ1-2, with a tentative D call TRBD1 (6 bases). The germline V and J ends were trimmed by 5 bases and 4 bases, with 17 bases remaining between them. CDR1 is MDHEN and CDR2 is SYDVKM in the germline V gene. CDR3 length: 15 residues. The CDR3 is CASSPGHGPSYGYTF. CDR3 bases: TGTGCCAGCAGTCCGGGACACGGTCCCAGCTATGGCTACACCTTC.

The chain recombines TRBV5-1 with TRBJ1-1; no clear D. The V gene lost 4 bases and the J gene lost 1 base, with 11 bases spanning the gap. Germline CDR1 and CDR2: SGHRS and YFSETQ. This CDR3 has 14 amino acids. The CDR3 DNA is TGCGCCAGCAGCGCGTCCGTGACGAACACTGAAGCTTTCTTT. It translates to CASSASVTNTEAFF.

The CDR3 is CASSPPRDVGELFF. CDR3 nucleotides: TGTGCCAGCTCACCACCCAGGGACGTCGGGGAGCTGTTTTTT. J is TRBJ2-2 and V is TRBV18; D possibly matches TRBD1 or TRBD2 (5 bases each). V was pared by 0 bases and J by 7 bases, with 9 bases between. The length of the CDR3 is 14 residues. CDR1 and CDR2 from the germline V gene are KGHSH and LQKENI.

The chain links TRBV30 to TRBJ2-2; D gene unclear. The length of the CDR3 is 14 residues. Germline-derived CDR1 and CDR2 are GTSNPN and SVGIG (reference sequence). With 3 bases removed from V and 6 bases from J, the gap between germline ends came to 14 bases. This CDR3 reads CAWSVDSGPGELFF. CDR3 coding DNA: TGTGCCTGGAGCGTAGACTCCGGACCCGGGGAGCTGTTTTTT. Looking up the rest from reference TRBV30 and TRBJ2-2 gives the full variable domain: SQTIHQWPATLVQPVGSPLSLECTVEGTSNPNLYWYRQAAGRGLQLLFYSVGIGQISSEVPQNLSASRPQDRQFILSSKKLLLSDSGFYLCAWSVDSGPGELFFGEGSRLTVL.

The V and J genes are TRBV28 and TRBJ2-7; a weak D match, TRBD2 (5 bases). The length of the CDR3 is 13 residues. Trimming pared 6 bases from V and 6 bases from J, leaving 15 bases between. The germline gives CDR1 MDHEN, CDR2 SYDVKM. The CDR3 sequence is CASSPTLEGEQYF. As DNA, the CDR3 is TGTGCCAGCAGCCCCACCTTAGAGGGCGAGCAGTACTTC. The variable domain in full, completed from reference TRBV28 and TRBJ2-7, reads DVKVTQSSRYLVKRTGEKVFLECVQDMDHENMFWYRQDPGLGLRLIYFSYDVKMKEKGDIPEGYSVSREKKERFSLILESASTNQTSMYLCASSPTLEGEQYFGPGTRLTVT.

Notes on this clone: Distinct nucleotide sequences in the sample also encode this CDR3. V is TRBV11-2 and J is TRBJ2-7; D possibly matches TRBD1 or TRBD2 (5 bases each). V was trimmed by 5 bases and J by 2 bases, leaving 13 bases between them. CDR3 length equals 14 residues. Looked up from germline, CDR1 is SGHAT and CDR2 is FQNNGV. As DNA, the CDR3 is TGTGCCAGCAGCCCCCGGGACGGCACCTACGAGCAGTACTTC. This sequence encodes CASSPRDGTYEQYF. Based on the CDR3 plus reference TRBV11-2 and TRBJ2-7, the full variable domain is EAGVAQSPRYKIIEKRQSVAFWCNPISGHATLYWYQQILGQGPKLLIQFQNNGVVDDSQLPKDRFSAERLKGVDSTLKIQPAKLEDSAVYLCASSPRDGTYEQYFGPGTRLTVT.

This rearrangement joins TRBV5-1 to TRBJ1-1; D is perhaps TRBD1 (6 bases). CDR3 size: 17 residues. Trimming left V 4 bases short and J 0 bases short, with 19 bases between. CDR1 is SGHRS, CDR2 YFSETQ, per germline. CDR3 loop: CASSPGSVGALNTEAFF. CDR3 coding DNA: TGCGCCAGCAGCCCTGGTTCCGTGGGGGCCCTGAACACTGAAGCTTTCTTT.

This clone was counted a single time. This sequence joins TRBV7-9 and TRBJ2-1; TRBD2 might be the D (5 bases). Germline lookup yields CDR1 SEHNR and CDR2 FQNEAQ (reference sequence). CDR3 length: 12 residues. Deletions cut 3 bases from V and 10 bases from J, with 10 bases between. The chain's CDR3 is CASSLRAVEQFF. For the CDR3, the DNA is TGTGCCAGCAGCTTGAGGGCAGTCGAGCAGTTCTTC.

The chain is built from TRBV27 and TRBJ2-7; 7 bases are a match to TRBD2. Germline loops: CDR1 MNHEY, CDR2 SMNVEV (reference sequence). V shed 6 bases, J shed 2 bases, and the junction held 13 bases outside the gene matches. The CDR3 is 16 residues long. The CDR3 nucleotides read TGTGCCAGCAGCGATCTTCTAGCGGAAAACGCCTACGAGCAGTACTTC. It codes for CASSDLLAENAYEQYF.

The count of this clone is one. This rearrangement joins TRBV5-1 to TRBJ2-7; 8 bases map to TRBD2. Germline CDR1 and CDR2: SGHRS and YFSETQ. The V and J ends lost 3 bases and 5 bases, in that order; junction bases with no gene match: 10. The CDR3 is 15 amino acids. The CDR3 protein is CASSSKGGTSNEQYF. The CDR3 DNA is TGCGCCAGCAGCTCGAAGGGAGGGACTAGTAACGAGCAGTACTTC.

This clone has a single count. The CDR3 sequence is CASSPPPGNTGELFF. The CDR3 coding sequence is TGTGCCAGCTCACCCCCTCCAGGGAACACCGGGGAGCTGTTTTTT. The chain has TRBV18 and TRBJ2-2; D is unclear. Germline CDR1 reads KGHSH; CDR2 reads LQKENI. V was cut by 3 bases and J by 1 base, with 9 bases left in between. The CDR3 has 15 amino acids.

This clone was observed a handful of times. The chain carries TRBV12-3 or TRBV12-4 and TRBJ2-7; 7 bases are shared with TRBD1. The V segment lost 6 bases and the J segment 3 bases; nucleotides outside the gene matches: 5. The CDR3 sequence is 13 residues long. The CDR3 DNA reads TGTGCCAGCAGCACAGGGGCGGGCTACGAGCAGTACTTC. Encoded protein: CASSTGAGYEQYF.

The chain links TRBV19 to TRBJ1-3; 7 nucleotides line up with TRBD1. The CDR3 totals 15 residues. With 5 bases clipped from V and 0 bases from J, the junction kept 4 bases outside the gene matches. Germline-derived CDR1 and CDR2 are LNHDA and SQIVND (reference sequence). This CDR3 reads CASSATGSSGNTIYF. Here the CDR3 DNA reads TGTGCCAGTAGTGCGACAGGGAGCTCTGGAAACACCATATATTTT. The full variable domain, completed using reference TRBV19 and TRBJ1-3, is DGGITQSPKYLFRKEGQNVTLSCEQNLNHDAMYWYRQDPGQGLRLIYYSQIVNDFQKGDIAEGYSVSREKKESFPLTVTSAQKNPTAFYLCASSATGSSGNTIYFGEGSWLTVV.

The chain is built from TRBV14 and TRBJ2-5; D remains ambiguous. The ends were cut back, 1 base at V and 4 bases at J, with 7 bases in the middle. The CDR3 is 13 amino acids. Germline CDR1 reads SGHDN; CDR2 reads FVKESK. For the CDR3, the DNA is TGTGCCAGCAGCCAAGCTTTCCGAGAGACCCAGTACTTC. Translation gives CASSQAFRETQYF.

The chain has TRBV3-1 (or the pseudogene TRBV3-2) and TRBJ1-2; D is unclear. The germline V gene encodes CDR1 LGHDT and CDR2 YNNKEL (reference sequence). CDR3 length: 15 residues. Trimming took off 4 bases at V and 2 bases at J, with 14 bases between the two ends. In nucleotides, the CDR3 is TGTGCCAGCAGCCTAATTACAGACTTCAACTATGGCTACACCTTC. Its translation is CASSLITDFNYGYTF.

This chain connects TRBV5-1 to TRBJ1-2, with D maybe TRBD1 (5 bases). Between the trimmed V and J ends, which lost 0 bases and 8 bases, there was a span of 8 bases. Germline-derived CDR1 and CDR2 are SGHRS and YFSETQ. This CDR3 comprises 12 residues. The CDR3 coding sequence is TGCGCCAGCAGCTTGGGAGGGGTCGGCTACACCTTC. Translated, it gives CASSLGGVGYTF.

V gene TRBV2 combines with J gene TRBJ1-5; the D is unclear. V was trimmed by 11 bases and J by 2 bases, leaving 19 bases between them. From germline, CDR1 is SNHLY and CDR2 FYNNEI. The CDR3 sequence is 15 residues long. In DNA form, the CDR3 reads TGTGCCTCCTCTGATGTGCGGGAAGGCAATCAGCCCCAGCATTTT. Protein sequence: CASSDVREGNQPQHF.

J is TRBJ2-5 and V is TRBV5-1; maybe TRBD2 (5 bases). V gave up 1 base and J gave up 3 bases, with 7 bases separating them. Germline V gene data show CDR1 as SGHRS and CDR2 as YFSETQ. The CDR3 runs to 13 residues. The CDR3, as DNA: TGCGCCAGCAGCTTGCAAGCGGAAGAGACCCAGTACTTC. Translation: CASSLQAEETQYF.

The V call is TRBV30, the J call TRBJ2-1, with a tentative D call TRBD1 (5 bases). V was clipped by 1 base and J by 9 bases, with 10 bases between them. Germline-derived CDR1 and CDR2 are GTSNPN and SVGIG (reference sequence). The CDR3 sequence is 12 residues long. In DNA, the CDR3 is TGTGCCTGGAGTGAGACAGCCCCTGAGCAGTTCTTC. Its translation is CAWSETAPEQFF.

In this sample, this clone turned up once. The V gene is TRBV29-1, the J gene TRBJ2-1, with TRBD1 as a possible D gene (6 bases). CDR1 SQVTM and CDR2 ANQGSEA come from the germline V gene. Trimming cost V 3 bases and J 8 bases, with 11 bases left between them. This CDR3 has 12 residues. CDR3 nucleotides: TGCAGCGTTGAGGCCAGGGGCTATGAGCAGTTCTTC. Its translation is CSVEARGYEQFF.

This clone was detected a few times. One junction end disagrees with the germline gene, perhaps due to a read error. The V call is TRBV7-7, the J call TRBJ2-5; the D gene is possibly TRBD2 (6 bases). The length of the CDR3 is 15 residues. Germline CDR1 SSHAT, CDR2 FNYEAQ (reference sequence). CDR3 loop: CASSLWTSSAETQYF. CDR3 bases: TGTGCTAGCAGCTTATGGACTTCTAGCGCCGAGACCCAGTACTTC. The complete variable domain, with remaining parts taken from reference TRBV7-7 and TRBJ2-5, reads GAGVSQSPRYKVTKRGQDVTLRCDPISSHATLYWYQQALGQGPEFLTYFNYEAQPDKSGLPSDRFSAERPEGSISTLTIQRTEQRDSAMYRCASSLWTSSAETQYFGPGTRLLVL.

In DNA form, the CDR3 reads TGTGCCAGCAGTTTAGATGGGGGTTTGGGGGAGACCCAGTACTTC. It codes for CASSLDGGLGETQYF. This rearrangement joins TRBV27 to TRBJ2-5, with D perhaps given as TRBD1 or TRBD2 (5 bases each). Germline-derived CDR1 and CDR2 are MNHEY and SMNVEV (reference sequence). The CDR3 consists of 15 residues. V was pared by 2 bases and J by 5 bases, with 15 bases between.

The V call is TRBV19, the J call TRBJ1-1, with D perhaps matching TRBD1 (5 bases). Trimming removed 4 bases at V and 7 bases at J, with 10 bases between. The CDR3 length is 12 residues. CDR1 is LNHDA and CDR2 is SQIVND in the germline V gene (reference sequence). The CDR3 DNA sequence: TGTGCCAGTAGTAGGGGGAACGGTGAAGCTTTCTTT. Translated: CASSRGNGEAFF. The variable domain in full, completed from reference TRBV19 and TRBJ1-1, reads DGGITQSPKYLFRKEGQNVTLSCEQNLNHDAMYWYRQDPGQGLRLIYYSQIVNDFQKGDIAEGYSVSREKKESFPLTVTSAQKNPTAFYLCASSRGNGEAFFGQGTRLTVV.